This T cell receptor (beta chain) was sequenced for a study of OX40 agonist ivuxolimab in advanced cancers. Regarding the study as a whole: The CD4+ and CD8+ T cells in the blood had expanded clonally by week 6 at 0.1 to 3.0 mg/kg.

Data came from immunoSEQ multiplex PCR; TCRdb stores just in-frame clones and leaves some out. The sample carries some 17,000 clones, roughly nine tenths recorded once. The CDR3 length is 18 residues. Trimming took 8 bases from V and 0 from J; bases not matched to a gene: 17. The germline V gene encodes CDR1 MDHEN and CDR2 SYDVKM. Patients had blood sampled at baseline and again on cycle 4 day 1 and cycle 7 day 1. This clone was seen only once. Its antigen is unidentified. This clonotype originated in an adult with an advanced solid tumor such as melanoma, head and neck, liver or kidney cancer. The material was CD4+ or CD8+ T cells sorted from blood, obtained in a trial of the OX40 agonist ivuxolimab. The gene calls are TRBV28 and TRBJ2-3; 7 bases are shared with TRBD2. The CDR3 here is CASLATILAEKSTDTQYF. CDR3 DNA sequence: TGTGCCAGCTTGGCTACCATCCTAGCGGAAAAAAGCACAGATACGCAGTATTTT.